This entry lists 17 T cell receptor beta chains sequenced from one sample in a study of T-cell reconstitution after alpha-beta-depleted transplantation in children. Unique molecular identifiers were used in preparing the TCRbeta library. TCRdb analysed the PCR reads with MiXCR anew, one entry per CDR3 protein. The sample records some 300,000 distinct CDR3 sequences, 10% being singletons. The source material was PBMCs, sampled before TCRalphabeta/CD19-depleted stem cell transplant. The receptors stem from a boy younger than two with acute myeloid leukemia, due to receive a stem cell transplant.

This chain connects TRBV7-2 to TRBJ2-7; 7 nucleotides align to TRBD2. The V segment lost 5 bases and the J segment 5 bases; nucleotides outside the gene matches: 18. There are 17 residues in the CDR3. Germline loops: CDR1 SGHTA, CDR2 FQGNSA. The CDR3 sequence is CASSPPRGASGAHEQYF. The CDR3 DNA reads TGTGCCAGCAGCCCCCCCCGCGGTGCTAGCGGCGCCCACGAGCAGTACTTC.

This clonotype was recorded a few times. This chain uses TRBV20-1 with TRBJ2-7, with 7 bases identical to TRBD2. CDR1 is DFQATT and CDR2 is SNEGSKA in the germline V gene (reference sequence). Trimming took 6 bases from V and 2 from J; bases not matched to a gene: 7. The CDR3 contains 13 residues. DNA for the CDR3: TGCAGTGCGACGGGACTATTCCCCTACGAGCAGTACTTC. As protein: CSATGLFPYEQYF.

This clonotype occurred many times. V is TRBV24-1 and J is TRBJ2-1; a weak D match, TRBD1 (5 bases). The germline V gene has CDR1 KGHDR and CDR2 SFDVKD. V dropped 4 bases and J dropped 4 bases, with 7 bases sitting between them. The CDR3 is made up of 13 amino acids. The DNA of the CDR3 is TGTGCCACCAGTGACCGACAGTACAATGAGCAGTTCTTC. This sequence encodes CATSDRQYNEQFF.

At least ten counts were recorded for this clonotype. V and J are TRBV11-1 and TRBJ2-1; D is unresolved. CDR1 is SGHAT, CDR2 FQDESV, per germline (reference sequence). CDR3 length: 14 amino acids. V was clipped by 0 bases and J by 6 bases, with 9 bases between them. The CDR3: CASSLAVSRNEQFF. The CDR3 DNA follows: TGTGCCAGCAGCTTAGCGGTCTCGCGCAATGAGCAGTTCTTC. Looking up the rest from reference TRBV11-1 and TRBJ2-1 gives the full variable domain: EAEVAQSPRYKITEKSQAVAFWCDPISGHATLYWYRQILGQGPELLVQFQDESVVDDSQLPKDRFSAERLKGVDSTLKIQPAELGDSAMYLCASSLAVSRNEQFFGPGTRLTVL.

In its sample, this clonotype was seen many times. This rearrangement joins TRBV5-1 to TRBJ2-5; 8 nucleotides agree with TRBD1. Trimming took 0 bases from V and 2 from J; bases not matched to a gene: 3. Germline V CDR1 and CDR2: SGHRS, YFSETQ. There are 15 residues in the CDR3. The CDR3 coding sequence is TGCGCCAGCAGCTTGGCCAGGGGGCGGCAAGAGACCCAGTACTTC. This codes for CASSLARGRQETQYF.

This clonotype came up a few times. The rearrangement uses TRBV14 and TRBJ2-3; unclear D gene. The CDR3 is 15 amino acids. Trimming shortened V by 2 bases and J by 2 bases, and 11 bases separated the two germline ends. Per germline, CDR1 SGHDN and CDR2 FVKESK. In DNA, the CDR3 is TGTGCCAGCAGCCAATGGCTCGCCCACACAGATACGCAGTATTTT. Protein: CASSQWLAHTDTQYF. The variable domain in full, with the rest retrieved from reference TRBV14 and TRBJ2-3, is EAGVTQFPSHSVIEKGQTVTLRCDPISGHDNLYWYRRVMGKEIKFLLHFVKESKQDESGMPNNRFLAERTGGTYSTLKVQPAELEDSGVYFCASSQWLAHTDTQYFGPGTRLTVL.

This clonotype was recorded many times. J is TRBJ2-3 and V is TRBV6-5; D unresolved. Trimming left V 0 bases short and J 3 bases short, with 7 bases between. Germline V gene sequence: CDR1 MNHEY, CDR2 SVGAGI. CDR3 size: 14 residues. The CDR3 sequence: CASSYSKGTDTQYF. The CDR3 region has the DNA TGTGCCAGCAGTTACTCGAAAGGGACAGATACGCAGTATTTT.

This clonotype was observed many times. The gene calls are TRBV27 and TRBJ2-3; D is unclear. Germline loops: CDR1 MNHEY, CDR2 SMNVEV (reference sequence). Trimming took off 4 bases at V and 6 bases at J, with 11 bases between the two ends. The CDR3 consists of 13 residues. Here the CDR3 reads CASSSLFGDTQYF. The CDR3 coding sequence is TGTGCCAGCAGTTCGCTTTTCGGGGATACGCAGTATTTT.

This clonotype was recorded at least ten times. The chain combines TRBV4-2 with TRBJ2-5, with D hard to call. V shed 2 bases and J shed 3 bases, with 16 bases lying between them. In germline, CDR1 is LGHNA, CDR2 YNFKEQ. The length of the CDR3 is 16 residues. The DNA of the CDR3 is TGTGCCAGCAGCCAACTCCTGGGGTCTGGTAAAGAGACCCAGTACTTC. It is translated as CASSQLLGSGKETQYF.

This clonotype has ten or more counts. The gene calls are TRBV12-3 or TRBV12-4 and TRBJ1-2, with TRBD1 as a possible D gene (6 bases). V lost 6 bases and J 4 bases, leaving 15 bases between the germline ends. The CDR3 has 14 residues. The CDR3 DNA follows: TGTGCCAGCAGACCCGGTAGACAGGTCTATGGCTACACCTTC. Residues: CASRPGRQVYGYTF.

This clonotype was recorded many times. The chain uses TRBV7-2 and TRBJ1-6; maybe TRBD1 (5 bases). V was cut by 2 bases and J by 9 bases, with 8 bases left in between. This CDR3 contains 13 residues. Germline CDR1 and CDR2: SGHTA and FQGNSA. The CDR3 reads CASSLNRGSPLHF. Written as DNA, the CDR3 is TGTGCCAGCAGCTTAAATAGGGGTTCACCCCTCCACTTT. The whole variable domain, remainder taken from reference TRBV7-2 and TRBJ1-6, is GAGVSQSPSNKVTEKGKDVELRCDPISGHTALYWYRQSLGQGLEFLIYFQGNSAPDKSGLPSDRFSAERTGGSVSTLTIQRTQQEDSAVYLCASSLNRGSPLHFGNGTRLTVT.

This chain joins TRBV7-2 and TRBJ1-4; D is perhaps TRBD1 (5 bases). This CDR3 is built from 14 residues. CDR1 SGHTA and CDR2 FQGNSA come from the germline V gene. With 5 bases removed from V and 8 bases from J, the gap between germline ends came to 15 bases. CDR3 protein: CASSHQGRNEKLFF. The CDR3 nucleotides are TGTGCCAGCAGCCACCAGGGCAGGAACGAAAAACTGTTTTTT. The full variable domain, its missing parts supplied by reference TRBV7-2 and TRBJ1-4, is GAGVSQSPSNKVTEKGKDVELRCDPISGHTALYWYRQSLGQGLEFLIYFQGNSAPDKSGLPSDRFSAERTGGSVSTLTIQRTQQEDSAVYLCASSHQGRNEKLFFGSGTQLSVL.

This clonotype was picked up a small number of times. The genes are TRBV7-2 and TRBJ1-4; D is unclear. The germline V gene has CDR1 SGHTA and CDR2 FQGNSA. V gave up 5 bases and J gave up 0 bases, with 13 bases separating them. This CDR3 comprises 16 residues. CDR3 bases: TGTGCCAGCAGCGGTCAGGAAGGGTCAACTAATGAAAAACTGTTTTTT. It specifies CASSGQEGSTNEKLFF.

This clonotype occurred many times. J is TRBJ2-1 and V is TRBV18, with 7 bases identical to TRBD1. The CDR3 runs 14 residues. The V gene end was trimmed by 3 bases and the J gene end by 7 bases; junction bases not matched to a gene: 6. Germline V lookup: CDR1 KGHSH, CDR2 LQKENI. This CDR3 is CASSPDRAWNEQFF. CDR3 in DNA: TGTGCCAGCTCACCCGACAGGGCGTGGAATGAGCAGTTCTTC.

The chain recombines TRBV7-8 with TRBJ2-7, with 7 bases that match TRBD1. V lost 5 bases and J lost 12; bases outside the gene matches: 10. Germline CDR1 reads SGHVS; CDR2 reads FQNEAQ. There are 12 residues in the CDR3. CDR3 loop: CASSPGTESWYF. DNA of the CDR3: TGTGCCAGCAGCCCCGGGACAGAGTCGTGGTACTTC.

In its sample, this clonotype was seen many times. The chain joins TRBV28 to TRBJ2-5; the D gene is possibly TRBD1 (6 bases). Germline CDR1 is MDHEN and CDR2 is SYDVKM. With 9 bases removed from V and 1 base from J, the gap between germline ends came to 21 bases. The CDR3 is made up of 16 amino acids. CDR3 sequence (DNA): TGTGCCAGTTTACGTCTTCAGGGGCCACGCCAAGAGACCCAGTACTTC. Translation gives CASLRLQGPRQETQYF.

Ten or more counts support this clonotype. The chain joins TRBV28 to TRBJ2-3; 8 nucleotides match TRBD1. CDR1 is MDHEN and CDR2 is SYDVKM in the germline V gene. The CDR3 is 18 amino acids. The ends lost 3 bases at V and 4 bases at J; junction bases unmatched: 15. Here the CDR3 DNA reads TGTGCCAGCAGTTTCCGCCATCTTGACAGGGGAAATGCAGATACGCAGTATTTT. It codes for CASSFRHLDRGNADTQYF.